The 23 T cell receptor beta chains below come from one sample, sequenced in a study of cytomegalovirus exposure and HLA in healthy donors. Sequencing used immunoSEQ multiplex PCR; TCRdb keeps in-frame clones, though not all of them. The sample contains approximately 300,000 clones, about nine tenths of which appear only once. Sequences were obtained from PBMCs. The receptors here all came from a woman under 40 in good health and CMV-seropositive.

This rearrangement joins TRBV18 to TRBJ2-7, with D possibly TRBD1 on 7 matching bases. CDR3 size: 12 residues. Germline-derived CDR1 and CDR2 are KGHSH and LQKENI. V lost 6 bases and J 6 bases, leaving 12 bases between the germline ends. As DNA, the CDR3 is TGTGCCAGCTCCGACAGGGAGGCCGAGCAGTACTTC. Encoded protein: CASSDREAEQYF. Full variable domain (outside the CDR3, taken from reference TRBV18 and TRBJ2-7): NAGVMQNPRHLVRRRGQEARLRCSPMKGHSHVYWYRQLPEEGLKFMVYLQKENIIDESGMPKERFSAEFPKEGPSILRIQQVVRGDSAAYFCASSDREAEQYFGPGTRLTVT.

The V call is TRBV5-1, the J call TRBJ1-2; 7 bases fit TRBD1. Germline V gene lookup returns CDR1 SGHRS and CDR2 YFSETQ. The CDR3 spans 14 residues. The V and J ends lost 3 bases and 8 bases, in that order; junction bases with no gene match: 10. CDR3 sequence (DNA): TGCGCCAGCAGCTCAAAACAGGGGCGGCTCGGCTACACCTTC. The encoded protein is CASSSKQGRLGYTF.

The rearrangement joins TRBV2 to TRBJ2-7; the D gene could be TRBD1 or TRBD2 (6 bases each). The V gene lost 6 bases and the J gene lost 2 bases, with 17 bases spanning the gap. The CDR3 extends over 15 amino acids. Germline V gives CDR1 SNHLY, CDR2 FYNNEI. The CDR3 nucleotides read TGTGCCAGCAGCGCCGGGGGCTCAGGGACCTACGAGCAGTACTTC. This codes for CASSAGGSGTYEQYF.

The chain links TRBV27 to TRBJ1-3, with D unresolved. V was cut by 8 bases and J by 0 bases, with 8 bases left in between. Germline V lookup: CDR1 MNHEY, CDR2 SMNVEV (reference sequence). The CDR3 has 13 residues. This CDR3 is CASRGHSGNTIYF. In DNA form, the CDR3 reads TGTGCCAGCCGAGGGCACTCTGGAAACACCATATATTTT.

The J gene is TRBJ2-5, the V gene TRBV7-6; D may correspond to TRBD1 or TRBD2 (6 bases each). This CDR3 has 17 amino acids. V was cut by 1 base and J by 5 bases, with 20 bases left in between. Per germline, CDR1 SGHVS and CDR2 FNYEAQ. The CDR3 sequence is CASSLGSLGRGGETQYF. CDR3 coding DNA: TGTGCCAGCAGCTTAGGGTCCCTAGGGCGAGGGGGGGAGACCCAGTACTTC.

The chain combines TRBV4-3 with TRBJ1-2; 7 bases agree with TRBD1. The J segment lost 7 bases and the V segment lost 4 bases, leaving 12 bases of the junction unmatched. The germline gives CDR1 LGHNA, CDR2 YSLEER. There are 15 residues in the CDR3. This CDR3 is CASSRWVEGAFGYTF. In DNA, the CDR3 is TGCGCCAGCAGCCGGTGGGTTGAGGGGGCTTTTGGCTACACCTTC.

CDR3 protein: CASSGGPYNEQFF. The CDR3 DNA is TGTGCCAGCAGCGGGGGCCCCTACAATGAGCAGTTCTTC. The V call is TRBV7-7, the J call TRBJ2-1; weak D call: TRBD1 (6 bases). The CDR3 extends over 13 amino acids. V shed 5 bases and J shed 2 bases, with 7 bases lying between them. Germline loops: CDR1 SSHAT, CDR2 FNYEAQ (reference sequence).

The rearrangement joins TRBV21-1 to TRBJ1-2; TRBD1 is taken as the D call from the table, unchecked against the DNA. TRBV21-1 is a pseudogene. The CDR3 covers 15 residues. CDR3 protein: CASSKGAAKAYGYTF. In DNA form, the CDR3 reads TGTGCCAGCAGCAAAGGGGCAGCAAAGGCCTATGGCTACACCTTC.

The rearrangement uses TRBV18 and TRBJ2-5, with TRBD1 identical over 9 bases. Germline values: CDR1 KGHSH, CDR2 LQKENI. The CDR3 has 16 residues. After removal of 3 bases from V and 5 bases from J, the junction contained 10 bases not matched to a gene. The CDR3 region has the DNA TGTGCCAGCTCACCTCCGACAGGGGGATTGGGGGAGACCCAGTACTTC. Translated, it gives CASSPPTGGLGETQYF.

This clone was seen once. The CDR3 here is CASSQDGASGTYDSPLHF. The CDR3 DNA reads TGTGCCAGCAGCCAAGACGGGGCGTCAGGGACGTATGATTCACCCCTCCACTTT. The rearrangement uses TRBV4-2 and TRBJ1-6; TRBD1 is a possible D gene (5 bases). The CDR3 extends over 18 amino acids. V lost 0 bases, J lost 8 bases, and 20 bases lay in between. Germline CDR1 is LGHNA and CDR2 is YNFKEQ.

The chain combines TRBV28 with TRBJ1-2; D not resolved. CDR1 and CDR2 (germline): MDHEN, SYDVKM. Trimming shortened V by 6 bases and J by 4 bases, and 12 bases separated the two germline ends. The CDR3 contains 13 residues. CDR3 protein: CASSERRVYGYTF. The CDR3 DNA reads TGTGCCAGCAGCGAGAGACGAGTCTATGGCTACACCTTC.

This clone was seen a single time. CDR3 bases: TGTGCCAGCAGTTTATCGACAGGGGGATATAATTCACCCCTCCACTTT. It translates to CASSLSTGGYNSPLHF. The chain recombines TRBV27 with TRBJ1-6; the match to TRBD1 covers 9 bases. This CDR3 region has 16 residues. Germline CDR1 is MNHEY and CDR2 is SMNVEV (reference sequence). Trimming at V came to 0 bases and at J to 4 bases, leaving 1 base not matched to a gene.

The V call is TRBV10-3, the J call TRBJ2-7, with D unclear. Trimming pared 2 bases from V and 6 bases from J, leaving 5 bases between. CDR1 and CDR2 (germline): ENHRY, SYGVKD. The CDR3 runs to 11 residues. This CDR3 is CAISEIGEQYF. CDR3 DNA: TGTGCCATCAGTGAGATAGGCGAGCAGTACTTC.

The chain carries TRBV6-5 and TRBJ1-6; tentatively, D is TRBD1 (5 bases). V lost 6 bases, J lost 1 base, and 10 bases lay in between. The CDR3 totals 15 residues. The germline gives CDR1 MNHEY, CDR2 SVGAGI. CDR3 region: CASRRGVSYNSPLHF. CDR3 nucleotide sequence: TGTGCCAGCAGAAGGGGAGTGTCCTATAATTCACCCCTCCACTTT.

The CDR3 DNA reads as TGTGCCAGCAGCACTAGACTAGCGGGTCACTCCTACGAGCAGTACTTC. This codes for CASSTRLAGHSYEQYF. The chain uses TRBV28 and TRBJ2-7; 10 bases match TRBD2. Germline values: CDR1 MDHEN, CDR2 SYDVKM. The trim removed 6 bases at V and 0 bases at J, leaving 8 bases unmatched. There are 16 residues in the CDR3.

This chain connects TRBV15 to TRBJ2-7; 13 positions agree with TRBD2. The CDR3 runs 17 residues. The ends lost 1 base at V and 6 bases at J; junction bases unmatched: 9. The germline CDR1 and CDR2 sequences are LNHNV and YYDKDF (reference sequence). The CDR3 region has the DNA TGTGCCACCAGCAGAGCCTCACTGCGACTAGCGGGAGGCGAGCAGTACTTC. It specifies CATSRASLRLAGGEQYF.

V and J are TRBV7-9 and TRBJ1-2; 8 bases match TRBD1. CDR1 is SEHNR and CDR2 is FQNEAQ in the germline V gene (reference sequence). Unmatched junction bases numbered 5, after V lost 5 bases and J lost 3 bases. The CDR3 runs to 14 residues. CDR3 loop: CASSRTGNDYGYTF. CDR3 nucleotide sequence: TGTGCCAGCAGCCGGACAGGGAATGACTATGGCTACACCTTC.

The chain employs TRBV18 and TRBJ2-7, with 8 nucleotides matching TRBD2. The CDR3 contains 15 residues. V was pared by 2 bases and J by 5 bases, with 8 bases of the junction left unmatched. The germline gives CDR1 KGHSH, CDR2 LQKENI. The CDR3 nucleotides read TGTGCCAGCTCACCATTACAGCGGGAGTCCCACGAGCAGTACTTC. Its protein product is CASSPLQRESHEQYF.

V and J are TRBV6-5 and TRBJ1-5, with TRBD1 as a possible D gene (5 bases). This CDR3 has 15 residues. V lost 9 bases to trimming and J lost 4 bases, with 19 bases between them. Germline CDR1 MNHEY, CDR2 SVGAGI. The CDR3 protein is CASRPGPLRNQPQHF. The CDR3 region has the DNA TGTGCCAGTCGTCCGGGACCCCTTCGGAATCAGCCCCAGCATTTT.

This clone was counted once. The chain links TRBV29-1 to TRBJ2-4; 7 nucleotides align to TRBD1. The germline gives CDR1 SQVTM, CDR2 ANQGSEA. The CDR3 spans 14 residues. J gave up 3 bases and V 4 bases, and 6 bases lay outside the gene matches. In DNA, the CDR3 is TGCAGCGTTGGACCGGCAGGGGGCAAAAACATTCAGTACTTC. Encoded protein: CSVGPAGGKNIQYF.

This clone was detected only a few times. This chain connects TRBV9 to TRBJ1-1; D gene unclear. The CDR3 consists of 13 residues. Germline lookup yields CDR1 SGDLS and CDR2 YYNGEE. V dropped 0 bases and J dropped 1 base, with 4 bases sitting between them. The CDR3 coding sequence is TGTGCCAGCAGCGTAGCCTCGAACACTGAAGCTTTCTTT. It yields the protein CASSVASNTEAFF.

V gene TRBV7-9 combines with J gene TRBJ2-7; 8 bases map to TRBD1. The CDR3 spans 17 residues. Trimming cost V 3 bases and J 1 base; bases outside gene matches: 11. Germline CDR1 is SEHNR and CDR2 is FQNEAQ (reference sequence). Here the CDR3 DNA reads TGTGCCAGCAGCTTTCGGGCGGCAGGGGGCGTTTCCTACGAGCAGTACTTC. Protein product: CASSFRAAGGVSYEQYF.

The J gene is TRBJ2-3, the V gene TRBV5-1, with unresolved D. CDR3 length: 16 residues. V lost 0 bases to trimming and J lost 3 bases, with 14 bases between them. Looked up from germline, CDR1 is SGHRS and CDR2 is YFSETQ. CDR3: CASSLEVGVATDTQYF. The CDR3 DNA is TGCGCCAGCAGCTTGGAGGTAGGAGTCGCTACAGATACGCAGTATTTT.